This entry concerns a single T cell receptor (beta chain). Its antigen is unidentified. Clones were sequenced by immunoSEQ multiplex PCR, and TCRdb holds only the in-frame ones, with some missing. This table has tens of thousands of clones, around 87% appearing once. This CDR3 region has 14 residues. V trimming: 8 bases; J trimming: 3 bases; junction bases outside the gene matches: 8. CDR1 SQVTM and CDR2 ANQGSEA come from the germline V gene. Samples of blood were obtained at baseline, on cycle 4 day 1, and on cycle 7 day 1. The data were obtained in a study of OX40 agonist ivuxolimab in advanced cancers. Overall study: Mean age approximately 55 years, range roughly 20 to 85; 82.7% male. Three patients had partial responses: one hepatocellular carcinoma, two cutaneous melanoma. Whole-study results and caveats: Dosing at 0.1 to 3.0 mg/kg was accompanied by clonal expansion of CD4+ and CD8+ blood T cells by week 6.

The V gene is TRBV29-1, the J gene TRBJ2-5; 11 nucleotides agree with TRBD2. The sequence was collected from an adult with an advanced solid tumor such as melanoma, head and neck, liver or kidney cancer. The sequencing here drew on CD4+ or CD8+ T cells sorted from blood, taken in a trial of the OX40 agonist ivuxolimab. Here the CDR3 DNA reads TGCAGCTCCTCGACTAGCGGGGCTAAAGAGACCCAGTACTTC. Encoded protein: CSSSTSGAKETQYF.